What follows is one TCR beta chain and its context. Its antigen is unknown. This sample is drawn from a study of cytomegalovirus exposure and HLA in healthy donors. Across the study: HLA-typed donors were the source of approximately 88 million unique TCRs held in an early data release.

PCR amplification relied on 60 Vbeta primers (plus 13 Jbeta primers). Libraries were prepared by immunoSEQ multiplex PCR; TCRdb keeps only in-frame clonotypes and omits some of them. The sample carries some 140,000 clones, around 80% recorded once. The CDR3 spans 14 residues. The V gene end was trimmed by 0 bases and the J gene end by 3 bases; junction bases not matched to a gene: 2. Germline CDR1 is GTSNPN and CDR2 is SVGIG (reference sequence). Study-wide results and limits: Compared with the approximately 680-donor mean, an Asian-associated ancestry cluster reportedly had fewer N-insertions, according to a later analysis. Associated with cytomegalovirus, according to the listing, were some 150 TCR beta chains. The sole available immune exposure information was CMV serostatus.

The sequenced material came from PBMCs. This TCR was sampled from a woman in her 50s in good health and CMV-seropositive. The chain joins TRBV30 to TRBJ1-1; TRBD1 agrees at 9 bases. CDR3 coding DNA: TGTGCCTGGAGTGTGGGACAGGGAGACACTGAAGCTTTCTTT. Residues: CAWSVGQGDTEAFF.